The 9 T cell receptor beta chains listed next were all sequenced from one sample in a study of blood T cell repertoires in COVID-19. Sequencing used immunoSEQ multiplex PCR; TCRdb keeps in-frame clones, though not all of them. The sample has 90,000 to 150,000 clones; roughly three quarters are singletons. Sequenced sample: peripheral blood. The receptors shown here come from a woman older than 75 with acute or convalescent COVID-19.

This clone was seen once. The V call is TRBV19, the J call TRBJ2-7; a possible D gene is TRBD2 (5 bases). Germline CDR1 is LNHDA and CDR2 is SQIVND (reference sequence). V was clipped by 6 bases and J by 3 bases, with 21 bases between them. The CDR3 loop spans 16 amino acids. In nucleotides, the CDR3 is TGTGCCAGTAGGTCTCGGCGAGAGGGTACCGTCTACGAGCAGTACTTC. It codes for CASRSRREGTVYEQYF. Full variable domain (remainder filled in from reference TRBV19 and TRBJ2-7): DGGITQSPKYLFRKEGQNVTLSCEQNLNHDAMYWYRQDPGQGLRLIYYSQIVNDFQKGDIAEGYSVSREKKESFPLTVTSAQKNPTAFYLCASRSRREGTVYEQYFGPGTRLTVT.

This clone was picked up a small number of times. The CDR3 protein is CASKDAGSTYSPLHF. The CDR3 DNA follows: TGCGCCAGCAAAGATGCCGGGTCCACTTATTCACCCCTCCACTTT. The chain combines TRBV5-1 with TRBJ1-6; D remains ambiguous. V shed 6 bases and J shed 8 bases, with 18 bases lying between them. CDR1 SGHRS and CDR2 YFSETQ come from the germline V gene. This CDR3 has 15 amino acids.

This clone was counted once. V and J are TRBV2 and TRBJ2-7; TRBD1 might be the D (7 bases). The germline gives CDR1 SNHLY, CDR2 FYNNEI. V lost 6 bases and J lost 2, with 14 bases in between. The CDR3 length is 14 residues. CDR3 amino acids: CASRRDSQAYEQYF. DNA for the CDR3: TGTGCCAGCAGGCGGGACAGCCAGGCCTACGAGCAGTACTTC.

The chain carries TRBV7-6 and TRBJ2-1, with 11 bases lining up with TRBD2. Per the germline V gene, CDR1 is SGHVS and CDR2 is FNYEAQ. The J segment lost 5 bases and the V segment lost 5 bases, leaving 8 bases of the junction unmatched. The CDR3 has 16 residues. DNA of the CDR3: TGTGCCAGCAGCCCCAGGGGACTAGCGGAAAACAATGAGCAGTTCTTC. It specifies CASSPRGLAENNEQFF.

The V gene is TRBV9, the J gene TRBJ2-7, with 7 bases lining up with TRBD1. CDR1 and CDR2 from the germline V gene are SGDLS and YYNGEE. The CDR3 has 15 residues. J was trimmed by 3 bases and V by 4 bases; bases with no gene match: 10. CDR3 sequence: CASSLGQEPFYEQYF. Written as DNA, the CDR3 is TGTGCCAGCAGCCTAGGACAGGAACCCTTCTACGAGCAGTACTTC. The complete variable domain, with remaining parts taken from reference TRBV9 and TRBJ2-7, reads DSGVTQTPKHLITATGQRVTLRCSPRSGDLSVYWYQQSLDQGLQFLIQYYNGEERAKGNILERFSAQQFPDLHSELNLSSLELGDSALYFCASSLGQEPFYEQYFGPGTRLTVT.

This clone was observed a few times. The chain uses TRBV2 and TRBJ1-3; 7 nucleotides line up with TRBD1. After removal of 6 bases from V and 0 bases from J, the junction contained 8 bases not matched to a gene. CDR1 SNHLY and CDR2 FYNNEI come from the germline V gene. The CDR3 loop spans 16 amino acids. CDR3 bases: TGTGCCAGCAGAGATTATTCAGGGGGCTCTGGAAACACCATATATTTT. This gives the protein CASRDYSGGSGNTIYF.

The J gene is TRBJ1-2, the V gene TRBV25-1; TRBD1 matches at 8 bases. The J segment lost 0 bases and the V segment lost 6 bases, leaving 6 bases of the junction unmatched. Germline loops: CDR1 MGHDK, CDR2 SYGVNS. The CDR3 runs 15 residues. CDR3 bases: TGTGCCAGCAGCGGACAGGGCGCGGCTAACTATGGCTACACCTTC. Its translation: CASSGQGAANYGYTF.

This clone was picked up a small number of times. The genes are TRBV30 and TRBJ1-4; 9 nucleotides match TRBD1. CDR1 is GTSNPN, CDR2 SVGIG, per germline (reference sequence). The CDR3 sequence is 12 residues long. The V and J ends lost 7 bases and 8 bases, in that order; junction bases with no gene match: 5. The CDR3 spells CASGQGNEKLFF. The CDR3 DNA sequence: TGTGCCTCGGGACAGGGTAACGAAAAACTGTTTTTT.

The rearrangement uses TRBV30 and TRBJ1-1; 10 bases line up with TRBD1. The V gene's germline CDR1 is GTSNPN and CDR2 SVGIG (reference sequence). V shed 8 bases and J 0 bases; nucleotides not matched to a gene: 6. The CDR3 contains 14 residues. CDR3 nucleotide sequence: TGTGCCCGAGGGACAGGGGCTCTGAACACTGAAGCTTTCTTT. This sequence encodes CARGTGALNTEAFF.